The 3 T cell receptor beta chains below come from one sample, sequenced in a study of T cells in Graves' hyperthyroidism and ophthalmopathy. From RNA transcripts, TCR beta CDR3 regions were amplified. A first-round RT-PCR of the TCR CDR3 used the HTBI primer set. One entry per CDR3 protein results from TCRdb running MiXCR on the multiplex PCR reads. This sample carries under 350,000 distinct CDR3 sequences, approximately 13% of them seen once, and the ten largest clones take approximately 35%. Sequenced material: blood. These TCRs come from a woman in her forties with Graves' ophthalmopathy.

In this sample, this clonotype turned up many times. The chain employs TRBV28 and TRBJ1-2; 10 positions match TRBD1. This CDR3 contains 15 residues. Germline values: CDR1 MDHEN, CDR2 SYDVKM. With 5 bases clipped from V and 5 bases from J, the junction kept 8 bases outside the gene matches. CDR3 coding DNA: TGTGCCAGCAGTCCCCCGGGACAGGGGTGGTATGGCTACACCTTC. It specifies CASSPPGQGWYGYTF.

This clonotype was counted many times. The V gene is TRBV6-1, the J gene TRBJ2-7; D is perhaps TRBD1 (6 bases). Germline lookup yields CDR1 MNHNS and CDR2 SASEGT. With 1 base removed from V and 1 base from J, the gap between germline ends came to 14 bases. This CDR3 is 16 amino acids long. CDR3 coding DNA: TGTGCCAGCAGTGAAGTGGCTTGGGGGCCTTCCTACGAGCAGTACTTC. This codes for CASSEVAWGPSYEQYF.

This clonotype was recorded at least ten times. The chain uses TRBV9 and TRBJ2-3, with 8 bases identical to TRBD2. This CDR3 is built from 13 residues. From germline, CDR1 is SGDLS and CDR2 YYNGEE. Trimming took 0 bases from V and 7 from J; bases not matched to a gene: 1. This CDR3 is CASSVVAGYTQYF. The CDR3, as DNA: TGTGCCAGCAGCGTAGTAGCGGGGTATACGCAGTATTTT. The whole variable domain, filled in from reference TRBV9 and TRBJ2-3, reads DSGVTQTPKHLITATGQRVTLRCSPRSGDLSVYWYQQSLDQGLQFLIQYYNGEERAKGNILERFSAQQFPDLHSELNLSSLELGDSALYFCASSVVAGYTQYFGPGTRLTVL.